This T cell receptor (beta chain) appears in the sequencing data of a study of shared clonotypes between healthy human individuals. About the research overall: Plates per donor: three CD4 naive, three CD4 memory, two CD8 naive, one CD8 memory.

Several immunoSEQ plates received, in even portions, the genomic DNA of each subset. Sequencing was performed with immunoSEQ multiplex PCR; in TCRdb, only in-frame clones are kept and a portion is missing. The profile shows over a million clones, roughly 96% of them singletons. Findings and caveats of the study: Generation probability values for non-shared clonotypes were lower than those for clonotypes shared by all four donors. What rarefaction showed was incomplete sorted-subset sequencing despite large depth.

A remark on this clone: What it recognizes is unknown. The junction and the germline gene differ at one end; a read error may be behind it.

Germline CDR1 and CDR2: SSHAT and FNYEAQ (reference sequence). The CDR3 totals 16 residues. J is TRBJ2-2 and V is TRBV7-7; the D is unclear. Input material: naive CD4+ T cells sorted from blood. Described subset: CD45RA+ positively selected. The receptor was derived from a man aged 25-40 years in good health. The CDR3 sequence is CASSLGWPANTGELFF. In DNA, the CDR3 is TGTGCTAGCAGCTTAGGGTGGCCAGCGAACACCGGGGAGCTGTTTTTT. Together with reference TRBV7-7 and TRBJ2-2, the CDR3 gives the full variable domain: GAGVSQSPRYKVTKRGQDVTLRCDPISSHATLYWYQQALGQGPEFLTYFNYEAQPDKSGLPSDRFSAERPEGSISTLTIQRTEQRDSAMYRCASSLGWPANTGELFFGEGSRLTVL.